The 6 T cell receptor beta chains listed next were all sequenced from one sample in a study of blood T cell repertoires in COVID-19. TCRdb keeps only in-frame clones here, not all; method: immunoSEQ multiplex PCR. Of 300,000 to 400,000 clones detected, 88% appear once; the ten largest clones hold about 0.89%. Sequencing was performed on PBMCs or T cells enriched from blood (not recorded which). The origin of the receptors is a woman in her twenties or thirties with acute COVID-19.

This clone has a single count. The chain combines TRBV4-3 with TRBJ2-1, with a weak D call TRBD2 (6 bases). Trimming pared 0 bases from V and 3 bases from J, leaving 12 bases between. Germline V CDR1 and CDR2: LGHNA, YSLEER. The CDR3 is made up of 16 amino acids. The DNA of the CDR3 is TGCGCCAGCAGCCAAGAGGGGGGTCCTAACTACAATGAGCAGTTCTTC. Translated: CASSQEGGPNYNEQFF.

This clone has a handful of counts. This chain uses TRBV7-8 with TRBJ2-3; D possibly corresponds to TRBD2 (6 bases). Trimming removed 2 bases at V and 0 bases at J, with 9 bases between. The CDR3 extends over 15 amino acids. The germline V gene encodes CDR1 SGHVS and CDR2 FQNEAQ. The CDR3 region has the DNA TGTGCCAGCAGCTTATTTGGGACTAGCACAGATACGCAGTATTTT. This gives the protein CASSLFGTSTDTQYF.

This clone was seen a few times. The chain recombines TRBV7-2 with TRBJ2-5; possible D gene TRBD2, 6 bases. V lost 3 bases and J 1 base, leaving 15 bases between the germline ends. The CDR3 sequence is 16 residues long. Germline V lookup: CDR1 SGHTA, CDR2 FQGNSA. The CDR3 bases are TGTGCCAGCAGCTTGAGCCTTGCGGGGCTCCAAGAGACCCAGTACTTC. It encodes CASSLSLAGLQETQYF.

This sequence joins TRBV5-1 and TRBJ1-2, with unresolved D. Per the germline V gene, CDR1 is SGHRS and CDR2 is YFSETQ. This CDR3 comprises 14 residues. The germline V and J ends were trimmed by 0 bases and 2 bases, with 8 bases remaining between them. For the CDR3, the DNA is TGCGCCAGCAGCTTGGATGTCGGGAACTATGGCTACACCTTC. Translation gives CASSLDVGNYGYTF.

The J gene is TRBJ2-7, the V gene TRBV7-6; 10 nucleotides agree with TRBD1. The J segment lost 3 bases and the V segment lost 3 bases, leaving 5 bases of the junction unmatched. The CDR3 has 15 residues. The germline V gene encodes CDR1 SGHVS and CDR2 FNYEAQ. This CDR3 reads CASSLDRDRGYEQYF. The DNA of the CDR3 is TGTGCCAGCAGCTTGGACCGGGACAGGGGCTACGAGCAGTACTTC.

The chain carries TRBV19 and TRBJ2-1, with TRBD1 as a possible D gene (5 bases). The germline CDR1 and CDR2 sequences are LNHDA and SQIVND (reference sequence). Trimming left V 4 bases short and J 4 bases short, with 14 bases between. The CDR3 sequence is 15 residues long. CDR3 sequence reads: CASSKGITRYNEQFF. CDR3 in DNA: TGTGCCAGTAGTAAGGGGATAACACGATACAATGAGCAGTTCTTC.